A single sample is the source of the 30 T cell receptor beta chains below, sequenced in a study of T cell responses to AZD1222 COVID-19 vaccine. Repertoires were generated with immunoSEQ multiplex PCR, while TCRdb's copy carries only in-frame clones and drops some. The sample yields 170,000 or so clones, approximately 86% seen once. Source: peripheral blood, taken on day 0 of AZD1222 vaccination. These receptors came from an adult in good health.

The rearrangement joins TRBV27 to TRBJ2-7; D gene unclear. With 2 bases removed from V and 6 bases from J, the gap between germline ends came to 14 bases. CDR1 MNHEY and CDR2 SMNVEV come from the germline V gene (reference sequence). The CDR3 extends over 14 amino acids. This CDR3 is CASSLLPVSSEQYF. Here the CDR3 DNA reads TGTGCCAGCAGTTTACTCCCCGTCAGTTCCGAGCAGTACTTC.

The chain links TRBV28 to TRBJ1-1; possibly TRBD1 for D (6 bases). Germline CDR1 is MDHEN and CDR2 is SYDVKM. This CDR3 comprises 15 residues. V dropped 3 bases and J dropped 5 bases, with 16 bases sitting between them. The CDR3 loop is CASSFTGLVGTEAFF. For the CDR3, the DNA is TGTGCCAGCAGTTTTACAGGGTTAGTGGGAACTGAAGCTTTCTTT.

The chain uses TRBV3-1 (or the pseudogene TRBV3-2) and TRBJ2-2; TRBD2 might be the D (5 bases). The V gene's germline CDR1 is LGHDT and CDR2 YNNKEL (reference sequence). Deletions cut 1 base from V and 6 bases from J, with 18 bases between. The CDR3 is 17 amino acids. The CDR3 coding sequence is TGTGCCAGCAGCCAAGTTACACCGTTTGCCGGGGCCGGGGAGCTGTTTTTT. Protein: CASSQVTPFAGAGELFF.

The chain employs TRBV18 and TRBJ2-3; weak D call: TRBD2 (5 bases). V was trimmed by 4 bases and J by 0 bases, leaving 20 bases between them. In germline, CDR1 is KGHSH, CDR2 LQKENI. The CDR3 has 18 amino acids. The chain's CDR3 is CASSLNGQAGLSTDTQYF. CDR3 coding DNA: TGTGCCAGCTCACTAAACGGTCAGGCGGGCCTGAGCACAGATACGCAGTATTTT.

This clone came up once. This chain joins TRBV6-4 and TRBJ2-1; 13 nucleotides match TRBD2. V shed 4 bases and J 7 bases; nucleotides not matched to a gene: 1. Germline-derived CDR1 and CDR2 are MRHNA and SNTAGT. CDR3 length: 14 residues. For the CDR3, the DNA is TGTGCCAGCAGTGCGGGACTAGCGGGGAATGAGCAGTTCTTC. This translates into CASSAGLAGNEQFF.

The CDR3 DNA is TGTGCCAGCAGCTCAACTAGCGGGGCTCGCTACGAGCAGTACTTC. It specifies CASSSTSGARYEQYF. The rearrangement uses TRBV6-2 or TRBV6-3 and TRBJ2-7, with 10 bases lining up with TRBD2. J was trimmed by 3 bases and V by 6 bases; bases with no gene match: 8. The CDR3 sequence is 15 residues long. CDR1 and CDR2 from the germline V gene are MNHEY and SVGEGT.

This rearrangement joins TRBV18 to TRBJ1-2; possible D gene TRBD1, 6 bases. CDR1 KGHSH and CDR2 LQKENI come from the germline V gene. This CDR3 is built from 13 residues. Trimming left V 4 bases short and J 6 bases short, with 12 bases between. CDR3: CASSLGQLNGYTF. The CDR3 DNA reads as TGTGCCAGCTCACTTGGACAGCTTAATGGCTACACCTTC.

V usage is TRBV9 and J usage is TRBJ2-3; 9 bases are a match to TRBD2. Germline CDR1 reads SGDLS; CDR2 reads YYNGEE. The J segment lost 0 bases and the V segment lost 0 bases, leaving 8 bases of the junction unmatched. The CDR3 extends over 18 amino acids. The CDR3 DNA is TGTGCCAGCAGCGTAGCTACGAGTACTAGCGGGAGCACAGATACGCAGTATTTT. Amino acid sequence: CASSVATSTSGSTDTQYF.

The V call is TRBV19, the J call TRBJ2-7; no firm D call. The CDR3 has 12 amino acids. V lost 5 bases and J 3 bases, leaving 8 bases between the germline ends. From germline, CDR1 is LNHDA and CDR2 SQIVND (reference sequence). The CDR3 is CASSVVGYEQYF. Here the CDR3 DNA reads TGTGCCAGTAGTGTCGTCGGCTACGAGCAGTACTTC.

The gene calls are TRBV4-2 and TRBJ2-3, with no clear D. This CDR3 spans 11 amino acids. Trimming removed 2 bases from V and 4 bases from J, with 1 base in between. Germline V gives CDR1 LGHNA, CDR2 YNFKEQ. DNA of the CDR3: TGTGCCAGCAGCCAATCAGATACGCAGTATTTT. Residues: CASSQSDTQYF.

V and J are TRBV18 and TRBJ2-7; 9 bases match TRBD1. The ends lost 5 bases at V and 3 bases at J; junction bases unmatched: 8. Germline V gives CDR1 KGHSH, CDR2 LQKENI. The CDR3 contains 15 residues. The CDR3 reads CASSVGTGKIYEQYF. CDR3 sequence (DNA): TGTGCCAGCTCAGTGGGGACAGGGAAAATCTACGAGCAGTACTTC.

This clone occurred once. The chain joins TRBV2 to TRBJ2-5; no clear D gene. CDR1 and CDR2 from the germline V gene are SNHLY and FYNNEI. CDR3 length: 14 amino acids. V was trimmed by 6 bases and J by 0 bases, leaving 11 bases between them. The CDR3 DNA reads TGTGCCAGCAGGCCCAGTTTGTACCAAGAGACCCAGTACTTC. Translated, it gives CASRPSLYQETQYF.

V gene TRBV28 combines with J gene TRBJ1-3, with D hard to call. The V and J ends lost 1 base and 2 bases respectively, with 6 bases between them. CDR3 size: 14 residues. Germline V gives CDR1 MDHEN, CDR2 SYDVKM. The CDR3: CASSLYGTGNTIYF. As DNA, the CDR3 is TGTGCCAGCAGTTTATACGGAACTGGAAACACCATATATTTT.

In DNA, the CDR3 is TGTGCCAGCAGTTACTCCGCAGGGACCTACGAGCAGTACTTC. Translation gives CASSYSAGTYEQYF. The chain has TRBV6-6 and TRBJ2-7; D may be TRBD1 (5 bases). The CDR3 loop spans 14 amino acids. V shed 0 bases and J shed 2 bases, with 8 bases lying between them. Germline V CDR1 and CDR2: MNHNY, SVGAGI (reference sequence).

The chain combines TRBV28 with TRBJ2-1; D is ambiguous. Per the germline V gene, CDR1 is MDHEN and CDR2 is SYDVKM. The CDR3 consists of 11 residues. V was trimmed by 6 bases and J by 8 bases, leaving 8 bases between them. The CDR3 is CASSQEHEQFF. CDR3 bases: TGTGCCAGCAGCCAAGAGCATGAGCAGTTCTTC.

The chain is built from TRBV5-1 and TRBJ2-1, with 8 bases matching TRBD2. With 4 bases clipped from V and 8 bases from J, the junction kept 11 bases outside the gene matches. The CDR3 contains 15 residues. Germline V gives CDR1 SGHRS, CDR2 YFSETQ. The CDR3 region has the DNA TGCGCCAGCAGCCCGGAGGGACTAGAGGGCGATGAGCAGTTCTTC. Its translation: CASSPEGLEGDEQFF.

The gene calls are TRBV3-1 (or the pseudogene TRBV3-2) and TRBJ1-3, with 10 bases identical to TRBD1. The germline V gene encodes CDR1 LGHDT and CDR2 YNNKEL (reference sequence). The V and J ends lost 4 bases and 2 bases, in that order; junction bases with no gene match: 2. The CDR3 has 15 residues. DNA for the CDR3: TGTGCCAGCAGCCGAGGACAGGGGGCTGGAAACACCATATATTTT. Amino acid sequence: CASSRGQGAGNTIYF.

This chain uses TRBV5-1 with TRBJ2-3, with a tentative D call TRBD2 (5 bases). Between the trimmed V and J ends, which lost 0 bases and 3 bases, there was a span of 8 bases. CDR3 length equals 14 residues. Germline V gives CDR1 SGHRS, CDR2 YFSETQ. CDR3 protein: CASSLVLATDTQYF. CDR3 in DNA: TGCGCCAGCAGCTTGGTCCTAGCTACAGATACGCAGTATTTT.

CDR3 residues: CASSIQGAGLGEAFF. DNA of the CDR3: TGTGCCAGTAGTATCCAGGGGGCAGGCTTGGGTGAAGCTTTCTTT. The chain couples TRBV19 to TRBJ1-1, with TRBD1 matching 8 bases. Germline V CDR1 and CDR2: LNHDA, SQIVND (reference sequence). CDR3 size: 15 residues. Germline trimming cut 3 bases from V and 7 bases from J; bases unmatched to any gene: 10.

The chain has TRBV28 and TRBJ2-6, with 7 positions matching TRBD1. Trimming cost V 6 bases and J 0 bases; bases outside gene matches: 2. CDR1 is MDHEN and CDR2 is SYDVKM in the germline V gene. The CDR3 spans 15 residues. This CDR3 reads CASSSGGSGANVLTF. The DNA of the CDR3 is TGTGCCAGCAGCTCAGGGGGCTCTGGGGCCAACGTCCTGACTTTC.

The CDR3 region is CASSSRTGRNSPLHF. The CDR3, as DNA: TGTGCCAGCAGTTCCAGAACAGGACGTAATTCACCCCTCCACTTT. The chain combines TRBV6-5 with TRBJ1-6; possibly TRBD1 for D (5 bases). The CDR3 is 15 amino acids. CDR1 is MNHEY, CDR2 SVGAGI, per germline. With 4 bases removed from V and 6 bases from J, the gap between germline ends came to 13 bases.

V is TRBV19 and J is TRBJ2-2; 8 bases are shared with TRBD1. The CDR3 contains 14 residues. The V segment lost 8 bases and the J segment 0 bases; nucleotides outside the gene matches: 2. Germline loops: CDR1 LNHDA, CDR2 SQIVND (reference sequence). CDR3 loop: CASGDRTNTGELFF. The CDR3 DNA is TGTGCCAGTGGGGACAGGACGAACACCGGGGAGCTGTTTTTT.

The chain has TRBV11-3 and TRBJ1-1, with D maybe TRBD1 (6 bases). CDR1 is SGHNT, CDR2 YENEEA, per germline. The ends were cut back, 0 bases at V and 5 bases at J, with 19 bases in the middle. The CDR3 contains 17 residues. In DNA form, the CDR3 reads TGTGCCAGCAGCTTAGAGGACAGTACCCCCGATGGGACTGAAGCTTTCTTT. It translates to CASSLEDSTPDGTEAFF.

The J gene is TRBJ2-1, the V gene TRBV7-9; TRBD1 matches 8 bases. V shed 5 bases and J 6 bases; nucleotides not matched to a gene: 3. This CDR3 is built from 13 residues. Germline CDR1 SEHNR, CDR2 FQNEAQ (reference sequence). The DNA for the CDR3 is TGTGCCAGCAGCACTACAGGGGGCAATGAGCAGTTCTTC. Translated, it gives CASSTTGGNEQFF. Based on the CDR3 plus reference TRBV7-9 and TRBJ2-1, the full variable domain is DTGVSQNPRHKITKRGQNVTFRCDPISEHNRLYWYRQTLGQGPEFLTYFQNEAQLEKSRLLSDRFSAERPKGSFSTLEIQRTEQGDSAMYLCASSTTGGNEQFFGPGTRLTVL.

V gene TRBV7-3 combines with J gene TRBJ2-2; D is uncertain. The CDR3 runs 15 residues. V was clipped by 5 bases and J by 9 bases, with 19 bases between them. The germline V gene has CDR1 SGHTA and CDR2 FQGTGA. The DNA for the CDR3 is TGTGCCAGCAGCCAAACCTTCGATGTAGGCCGGGAGCTGTTTTTT. It yields the protein CASSQTFDVGRELFF.

The chain has TRBV19 and TRBJ2-2; possible D gene TRBD1, 5 bases. The V end lost 4 bases, the J end lost 6 bases, and 9 bases lay between the germline ends. Germline CDR1 is LNHDA and CDR2 is SQIVND (reference sequence). This CDR3 region has 13 residues. Here the CDR3 reads CASSTGYPGELFF. CDR3 DNA: TGTGCCAGTAGTACAGGGTACCCCGGGGAGCTGTTTTTT.

In its sample, this clone was seen a few times. The rearrangement links TRBV18 to TRBJ1-2, with D possibly matching TRBD1 (6 bases). Trimming left V 2 bases short and J 2 bases short, with 12 bases between. The CDR3 runs 15 residues. Germline V gives CDR1 KGHSH, CDR2 LQKENI. The CDR3 sequence: CASSPSTQGNYGYTF. The CDR3 nucleotides are TGTGCCAGCTCACCATCTACCCAGGGGAACTATGGCTACACCTTC.

The V gene is TRBV11-2, the J gene TRBJ1-2; 12 bases fit TRBD1. Germline CDR1 is SGHAT and CDR2 is FQNNGV. The CDR3 is 17 amino acids. Trimming removed 1 base from V and 2 bases from J; junction bases left unmatched: 5. The CDR3 spells CASSLAGTGGLNYGYTF. CDR3 sequence (DNA): TGTGCCAGCAGCTTAGCCGGGACAGGGGGCTTGAACTATGGCTACACCTTC.

The gene calls are TRBV9 and TRBJ2-7; TRBD2 matches at 10 bases. After removal of 3 bases from V and 5 bases from J, the junction contained 11 bases not matched to a gene. From germline, CDR1 is SGDLS and CDR2 YYNGEE. The CDR3 extends over 16 amino acids. The CDR3 spells CASSDLAGDLNDEQYF. DNA for the CDR3: TGTGCCAGCAGCGACCTAGCGGGAGATCTGAATGACGAGCAGTACTTC.

CDR3 sequence reads: CATSGSGLGNEQFF. In DNA, the CDR3 is TGTGCCACCAGTGGTTCAGGGCTGGGCAATGAGCAGTTCTTC. The chain employs TRBV24-1 and TRBJ2-1, with D possibly being TRBD1 (5 bases). The CDR3 extends over 14 amino acids. V was pared by 5 bases and J by 6 bases, with 13 bases between. Germline V gene sequence: CDR1 KGHDR, CDR2 SFDVKD.